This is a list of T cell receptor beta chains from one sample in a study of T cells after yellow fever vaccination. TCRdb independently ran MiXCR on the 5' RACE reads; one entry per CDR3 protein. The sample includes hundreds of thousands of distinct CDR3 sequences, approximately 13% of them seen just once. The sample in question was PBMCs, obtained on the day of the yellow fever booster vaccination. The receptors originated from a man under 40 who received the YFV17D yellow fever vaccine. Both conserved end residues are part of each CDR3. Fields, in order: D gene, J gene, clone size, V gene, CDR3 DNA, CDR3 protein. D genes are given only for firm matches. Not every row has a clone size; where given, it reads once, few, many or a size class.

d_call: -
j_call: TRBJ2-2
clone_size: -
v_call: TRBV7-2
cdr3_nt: TGTGCCAGCAGCAACAGGACAGACACCGGGGAGCTCTTTTTT
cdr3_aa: CASSNRTDTGELFF

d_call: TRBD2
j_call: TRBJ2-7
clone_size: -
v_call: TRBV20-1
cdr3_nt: TGCAGTGCTAGAGGGTGGACTAGCGGGTCGAACGAGCAGTACTTC
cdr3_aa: CSARGWTSGSNEQYF

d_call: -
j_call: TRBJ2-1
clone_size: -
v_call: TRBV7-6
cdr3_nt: TGTGCCAGCAGCTTAGCGTCGGCAGGAGCGATCTACAATGAGCAGTTCTTC
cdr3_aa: CASSLASAGAIYNEQFF

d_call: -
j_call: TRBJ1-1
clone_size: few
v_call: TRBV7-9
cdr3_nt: TGTGCCAGCAGCTTTGAGCCCGCTGGGGCTTTCTTT
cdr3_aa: CASSFEPAGAFF

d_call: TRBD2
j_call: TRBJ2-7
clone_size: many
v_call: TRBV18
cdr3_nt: TGTGCCAGCTCACCAACAAGCGGGAGTTTCTACGAGCAGTACTTC
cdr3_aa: CASSPTSGSFYEQYF

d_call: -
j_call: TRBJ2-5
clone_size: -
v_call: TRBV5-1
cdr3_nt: TGCGCCAGCAGCTTGGTGACGGCGGGAGAGACCCAGTACTTC
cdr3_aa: CASSLVTAGETQYF

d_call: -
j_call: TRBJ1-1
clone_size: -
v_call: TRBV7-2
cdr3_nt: TGTGCCAGCAGCTTAGGAGAATCTGAAGCTTTCTTT
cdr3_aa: CASSLGESEAFF

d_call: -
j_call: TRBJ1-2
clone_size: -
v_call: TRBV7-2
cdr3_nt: TGTGCCAGCAGCCCTACCCCCGGGACTGATTTTGGCTACACCTTC
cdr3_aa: CASSPTPGTDFGYTF

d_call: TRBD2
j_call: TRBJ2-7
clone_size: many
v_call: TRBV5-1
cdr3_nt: TGCGCCAGCAGCGACACTAGCGGGAGTCCCTACGAGCAGTACTTC
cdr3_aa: CASSDTSGSPYEQYF

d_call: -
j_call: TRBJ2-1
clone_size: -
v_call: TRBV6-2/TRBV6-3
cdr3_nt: TGTGCCAGCAGTTACCCCGGGCCATCCCGCAATGAGCAGTTCTTC
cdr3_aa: CASSYPGPSRNEQFF

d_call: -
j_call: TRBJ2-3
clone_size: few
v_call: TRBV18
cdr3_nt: TGTGCCAGCTCACCGGGTCAGACTAGAGATACGCAGTATTTT
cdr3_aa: CASSPGQTRDTQYF

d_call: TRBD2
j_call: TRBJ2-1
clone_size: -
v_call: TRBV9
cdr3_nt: TGTGCCAGCAGCGTATCGCCGAGACTAGCGGTCATCAATGAGCAGTTCTTC
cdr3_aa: CASSVSPRLAVINEQFF

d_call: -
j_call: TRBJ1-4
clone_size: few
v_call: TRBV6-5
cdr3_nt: TGTGCCAGCAGTTACTCGGCAGCCGTGTTACGGGATGAAAAACTGTTTTTT
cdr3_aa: CASSYSAAVLRDEKLFF

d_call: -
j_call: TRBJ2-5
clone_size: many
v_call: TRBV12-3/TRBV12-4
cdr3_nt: TGTGCCAGCAGTTCGATAGGGGAGACCCAGTACTTC
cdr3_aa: CASSSIGETQYF

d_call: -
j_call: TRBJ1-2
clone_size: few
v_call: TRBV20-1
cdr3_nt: TGCAGTGCTAGCACCGGGACAAGCTATGGCTACACCTTC
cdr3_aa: CSASTGTSYGYTF

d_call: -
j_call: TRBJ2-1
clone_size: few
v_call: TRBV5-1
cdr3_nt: TGCGCCAGCAGCTTGGAGATGGGAGCAGATGAGCAGTTCTTC
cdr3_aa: CASSLEMGADEQFF

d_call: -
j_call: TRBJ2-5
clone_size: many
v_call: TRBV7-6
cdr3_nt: TGTGCCAGCAGCTTAGGTCAGGTCGAGACCCAGTACTTC
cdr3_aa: CASSLGQVETQYF

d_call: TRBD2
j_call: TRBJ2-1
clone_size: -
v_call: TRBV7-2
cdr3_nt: TGTGCCAGCAGCTTCGTAGCGGGAAGGAATGAGCAGTTCTTC
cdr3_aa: CASSFVAGRNEQFF

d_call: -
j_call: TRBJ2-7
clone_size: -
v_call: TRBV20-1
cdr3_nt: TGCAGTGCTAGAGGAATCCTCTTCGGCTACGAGCAGTACTTC
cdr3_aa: CSARGILFGYEQYF

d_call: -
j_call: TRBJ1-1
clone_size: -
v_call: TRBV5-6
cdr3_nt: TGTGCCAGCACCCCCCACTCCACTCTGGCTGAAGCTTTCTTT
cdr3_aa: CASTPHSTLAEAFF

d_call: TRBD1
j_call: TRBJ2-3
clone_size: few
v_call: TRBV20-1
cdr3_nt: TGCAGTGCTAGAGAACAGGGGCAATATACGCAGTATTTT
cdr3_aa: CSAREQGQYTQYF

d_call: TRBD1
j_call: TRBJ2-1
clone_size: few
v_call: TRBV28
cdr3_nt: TGTGCCAGCAGGTGGAGGGACAGGGGAACCAATGAGCAGTTCTTC
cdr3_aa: CASRWRDRGTNEQFF

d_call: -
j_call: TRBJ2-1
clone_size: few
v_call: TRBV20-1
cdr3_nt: TGCAGTGCTAAAACAGTCAATGAGCAGTTCTTC
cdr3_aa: CSAKTVNEQFF

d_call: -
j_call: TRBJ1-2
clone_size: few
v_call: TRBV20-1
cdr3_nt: TGCAGTGCTAGACAGATTCAGGGCTACACCTTC
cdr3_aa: CSARQIQGYTF

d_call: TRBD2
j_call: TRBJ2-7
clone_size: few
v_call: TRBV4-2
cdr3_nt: TGTGCCAGCAGCCAAGATTGGGGGAGGGACCTGGTCTACGAGCAGTACTTC
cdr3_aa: CASSQDWGRDLVYEQYF

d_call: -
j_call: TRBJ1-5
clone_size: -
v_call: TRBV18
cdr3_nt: TGTGCCAGCTCACCACCGGGGCGTTCGGGACAGCCCCAGCATTTT
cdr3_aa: CASSPPGRSGQPQHF

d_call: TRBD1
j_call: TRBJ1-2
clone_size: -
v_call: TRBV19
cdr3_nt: TGTGCCAGTAGTATGGGGACAGAAATCTATGGCTACACCTTC
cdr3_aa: CASSMGTEIYGYTF

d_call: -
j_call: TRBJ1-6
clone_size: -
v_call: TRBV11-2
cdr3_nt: TGTGCCAGCAGGCCCGGGGCGGGGCGGAATTCACCCCTCCACTTT
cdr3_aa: CASRPGAGRNSPLHF

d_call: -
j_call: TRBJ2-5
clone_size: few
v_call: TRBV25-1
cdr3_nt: TGTGCCAGCAGTGAATTATTACTCTATAAAGAGACCCAGTACTTC
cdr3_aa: CASSELLLYKETQYF

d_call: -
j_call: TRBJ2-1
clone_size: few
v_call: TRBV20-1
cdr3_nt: TGCAGTGCTAGGTGGGAGGATGAGCAGTTCTTC
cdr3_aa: CSARWEDEQFF

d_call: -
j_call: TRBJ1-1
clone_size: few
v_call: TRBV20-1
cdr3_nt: TGCAGTGCTAGAGATTGGGCCTCCTCTTCGAACACTGAAGCTTTCTTT
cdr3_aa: CSARDWASSSNTEAFF

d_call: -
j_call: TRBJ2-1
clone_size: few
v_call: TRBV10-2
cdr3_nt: TGCGCCAGCAGCCCCCGGAGTGGTGACTACAATGAGCAGTTCTTC
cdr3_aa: CASSPRSGDYNEQFF

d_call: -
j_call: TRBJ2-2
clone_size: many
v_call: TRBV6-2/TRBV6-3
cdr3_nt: TGTGCCAGCAGTTTCCACCCCGGGGAGCTGTTTTTT
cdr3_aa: CASSFHPGELFF